The 27 T cell receptor beta chains listed next were all sequenced from one sample in a study of Graves' ophthalmopathy and Graves' hyperthyroidism. RNA transcripts were the template, and TCR beta CDR3 regions were amplified from them. The first round was an RT-PCR with HTBI primers, and the second round was a multiplex PCR. From the multiplex PCR reads, TCRdb called clonotypes with MiXCR, one entry per CDR3 protein. This table has over 150,000 distinct CDR3 sequences, around two fifths appearing once. Sequenced sample: peripheral blood. All receptors come from a woman aged 40 to 50 with Graves' ophthalmopathy.

The table lists this clonotype with a few counts. This chain uses TRBV6-2 or TRBV6-3 with TRBJ2-7, with D possibly called TRBD1 or TRBD2 (5 bases each). V was clipped by 0 bases and J by 3 bases, with 21 bases between them. CDR1 and CDR2 from the germline V gene are MNHEY and SVGEGT. CDR3 length equals 18 residues. CDR3 sequence (DNA): TGTGCCAGCAGTTACTCGAGGGACGGAGGTGGGGGAAACTACGAGCAGTACTTC. Amino acids: CASSYSRDGGGGNYEQYF.

This clonotype occurred many times. The V and J genes are TRBV2 and TRBJ1-1; 7 nucleotides match TRBD1. The CDR3 extends over 16 amino acids. Trimming cost V 3 bases and J 1 base; bases outside gene matches: 8. Germline V gene sequence: CDR1 SNHLY, CDR2 FYNNEI. The chain's CDR3 is CASSEIGDRTNTEAFF. The CDR3 nucleotides are TGTGCCAGCAGTGAGATAGGGGACAGAACGAACACTGAAGCTTTCTTT.

CDR3 protein: CASSLVRQGKLFF. The CDR3 DNA reads as TGTGCCAGCAGTTTAGTGAGGCAGGGGAAGCTGTTTTTT. The chain joins TRBV28 to TRBJ2-2; tentative D call: TRBD1 (6 bases). The CDR3 covers 13 residues. Looked up from germline, CDR1 is MDHEN and CDR2 is SYDVKM. Deletions cut 2 bases from V and 12 bases from J, with 13 bases between.

The rearrangement joins TRBV19 to TRBJ1-5, with a weak D call TRBD1 (5 bases). The germline CDR1 and CDR2 sequences are LNHDA and SQIVND (reference sequence). This CDR3 has 13 residues. V lost 5 bases and J lost 11, with 16 bases in between. DNA of the CDR3: TGTGCCAGTAGTTTCGGGACCTCAGATGCCCAGCATTTT. Amino acid sequence: CASSFGTSDAQHF.

The chain carries TRBV19 and TRBJ2-7; D is perhaps TRBD2 (7 bases). Germline values: CDR1 LNHDA, CDR2 SQIVND (reference sequence). V gave up 6 bases and J gave up 1 base, with 16 bases separating them. The CDR3 is made up of 15 amino acids. CDR3: CASSPGEGDSYEQYF. In DNA, the CDR3 is TGTGCCAGTAGCCCAGGGGAGGGGGATTCCTACGAGCAGTACTTC.

The table lists this clonotype with many counts. The chain is built from TRBV3-1 and TRBJ1-3, with a possible D match to TRBD1 (5 bases). The CDR3 is 15 amino acids. V lost 3 bases and J 2 bases, leaving 11 bases between the germline ends. Germline V gene lookup returns CDR1 LGHDT and CDR2 YNNKEL (reference sequence). The CDR3 sequence: CASSQRGGTGNTIYF. Written as DNA, the CDR3 is TGTGCCAGCAGCCAGCGGGGGGGAACTGGAAACACCATATATTTT.

This clonotype has ten or more counts. The chain is built from TRBV2 and TRBJ1-2, with D perhaps TRBD1 (5 bases). The CDR3 covers 13 residues. Germline values: CDR1 SNHLY, CDR2 FYNNEI. V lost 2 bases and J lost 10, with 14 bases in between. The CDR3 spells CASSELLDIFYTF. CDR3 nucleotide sequence: TGTGCCAGCAGTGAACTACTGGACATCTTCTACACCTTC.

In its sample, this clonotype was seen many times. The V gene is TRBV12-3 or TRBV12-4, the J gene TRBJ2-4; 9 nucleotides agree with TRBD1. Germline trimming cut 4 bases from V and 3 bases from J; bases unmatched to any gene: 7. The CDR3 consists of 16 residues. CDR3: CASSYTGGSSKNIQYF. The CDR3 region has the DNA TGTGCCAGCAGTTACACAGGGGGCTCCAGCAAAAACATTCAGTACTTC.

This chain connects TRBV12-3 or TRBV12-4 to TRBJ2-7; 12 positions agree with TRBD1. V lost 7 bases, J lost 5 bases, and 6 bases stayed unmatched. The CDR3 runs to 14 residues. The CDR3 spells CASTWGTGGNEQYF. The CDR3 bases are TGTGCCAGCACCTGGGGGACAGGGGGCAACGAGCAGTACTTC.

This chain joins TRBV6-5 and TRBJ2-7; the match to TRBD2 covers 9 bases. Losses at the gene ends were 0 bases for V and 6 bases for J; bases not matched to a gene: 6. Germline V lookup: CDR1 MNHEY, CDR2 SVGAGI. This CDR3 comprises 15 residues. This CDR3 is CASSYSIAGDSEQYF. In nucleotides, the CDR3 is TGTGCCAGCAGTTACTCAATAGCGGGAGATAGCGAGCAGTACTTC.

This chain connects TRBV6-5 to TRBJ2-5; no clear D. This CDR3 is 14 amino acids long. Trimming took 4 bases from V and 0 from J, leaving 9 bases between them. Germline lookup yields CDR1 MNHEY and CDR2 SVGAGI. The CDR3 loop reads CASSSPVDQETQYF. CDR3 coding DNA: TGTGCCAGCAGTTCCCCTGTAGACCAAGAGACCCAGTACTTC.

This clonotype was seen repeatedly, ten times or more. For the CDR3, the DNA is TGTGCCAGCAGCCCCGCCGGAGGGGAAGAGACCCAGTACTTC. Protein sequence: CASSPAGGEETQYF. V is TRBV12-3 or TRBV12-4 and J is TRBJ2-5, with D perhaps TRBD2 (6 bases). V shed 6 bases and J shed 3 bases, with 14 bases lying between them. The CDR3 contains 14 residues.

This clonotype was seen ten or more times. The rearrangement joins TRBV7-2 to TRBJ1-2; D is perhaps TRBD1 (6 bases). The CDR3 covers 13 residues. The ends were cut back, 2 bases at V and 6 bases at J, with 10 bases in the middle. Germline-derived CDR1 and CDR2 are SGHTA and FQGNSA. The DNA of the CDR3 is TGTGCCAGCAGCTTACAGGGGATAAATGGCTACACCTTC. It is translated as CASSLQGINGYTF.

This chain connects TRBV27 to TRBJ2-7; unclear D gene. Trimming took off 3 bases at V and 2 bases at J, with 8 bases between the two ends. The germline gives CDR1 MNHEY, CDR2 SMNVEV (reference sequence). CDR3 size: 13 residues. This CDR3 is CASSFNGAYEQYF. Written as DNA, the CDR3 is TGTGCCAGCAGTTTTAATGGAGCCTACGAGCAGTACTTC.

This clonotype turned up a few times. The J gene is TRBJ1-6, the V gene TRBV12-3 or TRBV12-4; TRBD1 matches 10 bases. The ends lost 4 bases at V and 7 bases at J; junction bases unmatched: 1. This CDR3 spans 14 amino acids. CDR3 sequence (DNA): TGTGCCAGCAGTTGGGACAGGGGCAATTCACCCCTCCACTTT. This translates into CASSWDRGNSPLHF.

This clonotype was seen repeatedly, ten times or more. The V gene is TRBV12-3 or TRBV12-4, the J gene TRBJ2-2; 11 nucleotides agree with TRBD2. V lost 5 bases to trimming and J lost 4 bases; unmatched junction nucleotides: 12. CDR3 length: 18 residues. The CDR3 loop is CASSPRFSGRDGTGELFF. Here the CDR3 DNA reads TGTGCCAGCAGTCCCCGGTTTAGCGGGAGGGACGGCACCGGGGAGCTGTTTTTT.

V gene TRBV28 combines with J gene TRBJ1-2; D gene ambiguous. CDR3 length: 11 amino acids. Trimming shortened V by 2 bases and J by 7 bases, and 5 bases separated the two germline ends. In germline, CDR1 is MDHEN, CDR2 SYDVKM. CDR3 sequence: CASSLETGYTF. CDR3 coding DNA: TGTGCCAGCAGTTTAGAGACTGGCTACACCTTC.

In this sample, this clonotype turned up many times. This sequence joins TRBV6-5 and TRBJ2-5, with TRBD1 as a possible D gene (7 bases). The V end was cut by 7 bases, the J end by 4 bases, with 19 bases between. This CDR3 spans 15 amino acids. Germline loops: CDR1 MNHEY, CDR2 SVGAGI. The CDR3 DNA reads as TGTGCCAGCACCCGTGGAGGGGGCGGCGGAGAGACCCAGTACTTC. This translates into CASTRGGGGGETQYF.

This clonotype has at least ten counts. V is TRBV3-1 and J is TRBJ1-2, with D unresolved. V was pared by 5 bases and J by 8 bases, with 9 bases between. From germline, CDR1 is LGHDT and CDR2 YNNKEL (reference sequence). The CDR3 length is 11 residues. The CDR3 DNA reads as TGTGCCAGCAGCTCCCAATTAGGCTACACCTTC. Protein product: CASSSQLGYTF.

This chain uses TRBV6-1 with TRBJ2-7, with 7 bases fitting TRBD1. This CDR3 has 14 amino acids. From germline, CDR1 is MNHNS and CDR2 SASEGT. V trimming: 2 bases; J trimming: 0 bases; junction bases outside the gene matches: 1. The CDR3 spells CASSERGPSYEQYF. DNA for the CDR3: TGTGCCAGCAGTGAAAGGGGGCCCTCCTACGAGCAGTACTTC.

There are a few counts of this clonotype. This rearrangement joins TRBV2 to TRBJ2-7; 15 bases align to TRBD2. This CDR3 has 16 amino acids. The ends lost 4 bases at V and 2 bases at J; junction bases unmatched: 3. Germline values: CDR1 SNHLY, CDR2 FYNNEI. This CDR3 is CASSARTSGRAYEQYF. In nucleotides, the CDR3 is TGTGCCAGCAGTGCGCGGACTAGCGGGAGGGCCTACGAGCAGTACTTC.

This clonotype was recorded many times. This chain uses TRBV6-1 with TRBJ1-2; 8 nucleotides agree with TRBD1. The ends lost 8 bases at V and 0 bases at J; junction bases unmatched: 8. The CDR3 extends over 15 amino acids. Looked up from germline, CDR1 is MNHNS and CDR2 is SASEGT. The CDR3 DNA is TGTGCCAGCGACCGACAGGGGCCCTCTAACTATGGCTACACCTTC. It encodes CASDRQGPSNYGYTF.

This clonotype was recorded many times. The junction shows a germline mismatch at one end, possibly a read error. The chain combines TRBV7-2 with TRBJ1-2, with TRBD1 identical over 12 bases. Germline V gene lookup returns CDR1 SGHTA and CDR2 FQGNSA. The CDR3 loop spans 14 amino acids. The DNA for the CDR3 is TGTGCCAGCAGCTTAGCTGGGACAGGGGGCGCCGAGGCCTTC. It yields the protein CASSLAGTGGAEAF.

This clonotype was seen repeatedly, ten times or more. The CDR3 ends on some other residue instead of the conserved phenylalanine or tryptophan, so this is likely a read error. Because the CDR3's place on the DNA is in doubt, the DNA is left out and the CDR3 is given as listed by TCRdb. The rearrangement links TRBV7-9 to TRBJ2-4; TRBD1, the D gene given by the table, was not confirmed from the DNA. Germline assignment: CDR1 SEHNR and CDR2 FQNEAQ (reference sequence). The CDR3 contains 15 residues when both ends are counted. The CDR3 is CASSLLDLTGTPPHS.

Only a few counts were recorded for this clonotype. CDR3 coding DNA: TGTGCCAGCAGTTACCTCCCACTAGCGGGCCTGTACAAGGAGCAGTACTTC. Its translation: CASSYLPLAGLYKEQYF. The chain uses TRBV6-5 and TRBJ2-7, with 9 positions matching TRBD2. The germline gives CDR1 MNHEY, CDR2 SVGAGI. J gave up 7 bases and V 2 bases, and 15 bases lay outside the gene matches. The CDR3 extends over 17 amino acids.

V gene TRBV12-3 or TRBV12-4 combines with J gene TRBJ2-5; TRBD2 is a possible D gene (5 bases). V gave up 5 bases and J gave up 5 bases, with 12 bases separating them. The CDR3 spans 13 residues. CDR3 sequence reads: CASSLTRLETQYF. The DNA of the CDR3 is TGTGCCAGCAGTCTTACTAGGTTGGAGACCCAGTACTTC.

The genes are TRBV6-1 and TRBJ2-7; D call uncertain. This CDR3 is built from 15 residues. Trimming took 5 bases from V and 7 from J, leaving 21 bases between them. Germline V gives CDR1 MNHNS, CDR2 SASEGT. CDR3 in DNA: TGTGCCAGCAGTCCATTTACTGGCCTGTCCGGTGAGCAGTACTTC. Amino acid sequence: CASSPFTGLSGEQYF.